This TCR beta chain was recovered during a study of shared clonotypes between healthy human individuals. General study results and limits: Relative to clonotypes present in all four donors, those not shared had lower generation probabilities.

V lost 0 bases, J lost 4 bases, and 5 bases lay in between. The CDR3 contains 13 residues. The germline gives CDR1 KGHSH, CDR2 LQKENI. Sequencing used immunoSEQ multiplex PCR; TCRdb keeps in-frame clones, though not all of them. The data show about 2 million clones, roughly 95% seen once. Concerning this clone itself: Antigen: not known.

The receptor was isolated from a man between 18 and 29 years old in good health. Sequencing was performed on naive CD4+ T cells sorted from blood. This sample's subset: CD45RA+ positively selected. The chain couples TRBV18 to TRBJ2-3, with D perhaps TRBD2 (5 bases). CDR3 protein: CASSPPRADTQYF. The CDR3, as DNA: TGTGCCAGCTCACCACCGAGGGCAGATACGCAGTATTTT.